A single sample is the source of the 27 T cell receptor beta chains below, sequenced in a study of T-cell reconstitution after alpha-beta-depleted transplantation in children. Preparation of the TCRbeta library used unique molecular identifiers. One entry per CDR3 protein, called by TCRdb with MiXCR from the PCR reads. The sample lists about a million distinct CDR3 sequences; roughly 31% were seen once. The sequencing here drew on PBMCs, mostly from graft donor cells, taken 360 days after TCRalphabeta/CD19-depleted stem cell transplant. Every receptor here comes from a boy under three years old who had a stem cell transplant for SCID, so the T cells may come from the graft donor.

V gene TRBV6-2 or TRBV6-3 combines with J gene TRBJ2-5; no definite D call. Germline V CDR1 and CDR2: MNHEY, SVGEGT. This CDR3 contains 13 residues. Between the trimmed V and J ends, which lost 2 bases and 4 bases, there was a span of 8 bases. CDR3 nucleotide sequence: TGTGCCAGCAGTTACCCAATTGGAGAGACCCAGTACTTC. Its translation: CASSYPIGETQYF.

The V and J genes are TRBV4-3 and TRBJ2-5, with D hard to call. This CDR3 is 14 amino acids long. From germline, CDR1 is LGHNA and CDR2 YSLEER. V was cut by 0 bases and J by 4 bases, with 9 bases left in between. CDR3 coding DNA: TGCGCCAGCAGCCAAGATTCCGGCGTAGAGACCCAGTACTTC. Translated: CASSQDSGVETQYF.

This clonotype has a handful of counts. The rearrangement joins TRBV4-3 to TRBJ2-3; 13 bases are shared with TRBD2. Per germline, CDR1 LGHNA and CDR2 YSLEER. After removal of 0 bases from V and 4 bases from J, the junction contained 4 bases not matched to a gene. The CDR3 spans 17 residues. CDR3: CASSQEGTSGVADTQYF. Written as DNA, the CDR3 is TGCGCCAGCAGCCAAGAAGGGACTAGCGGGGTTGCAGATACGCAGTATTTT.

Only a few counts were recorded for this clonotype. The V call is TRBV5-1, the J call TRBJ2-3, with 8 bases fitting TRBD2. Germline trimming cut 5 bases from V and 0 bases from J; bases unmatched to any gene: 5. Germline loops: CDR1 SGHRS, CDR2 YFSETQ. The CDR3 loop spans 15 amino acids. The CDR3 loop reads CASRRGASSTDTQYF. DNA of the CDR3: TGCGCCAGCAGGCGGGGGGCTAGCAGCACAGATACGCAGTATTTT. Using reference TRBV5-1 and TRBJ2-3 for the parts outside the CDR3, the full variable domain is KAGVTQTPRYLIKTRGQQVTLSCSPISGHRSVSWYQQTPGQGLQFLFEYFSETQRNKGNFPGRFSGRQFSNSRSEMNVSTLELGDSALYLCASRRGASSTDTQYFGPGTRLTVL.

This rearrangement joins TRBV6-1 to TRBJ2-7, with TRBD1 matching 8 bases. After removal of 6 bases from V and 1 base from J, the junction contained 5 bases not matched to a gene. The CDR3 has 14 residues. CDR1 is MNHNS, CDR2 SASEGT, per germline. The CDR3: CASRTDRASYEQYF. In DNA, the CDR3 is TGTGCCAGCAGGACGGACAGGGCTTCCTACGAGCAGTACTTC.

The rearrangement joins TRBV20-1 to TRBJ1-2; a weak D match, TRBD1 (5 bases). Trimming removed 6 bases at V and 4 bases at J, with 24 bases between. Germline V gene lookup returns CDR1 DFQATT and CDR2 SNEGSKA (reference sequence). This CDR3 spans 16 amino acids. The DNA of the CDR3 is TGCAGTGCCCCGGGGGACCCTAACAGGCCGGGCTATGGCTACACCTTC. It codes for CSAPGDPNRPGYGYTF.

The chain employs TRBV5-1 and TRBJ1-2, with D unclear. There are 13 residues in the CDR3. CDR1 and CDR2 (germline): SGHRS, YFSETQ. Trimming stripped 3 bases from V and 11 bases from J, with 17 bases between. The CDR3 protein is CASSSDPVIGYTF. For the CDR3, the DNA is TGCGCCAGCAGCTCGGACCCTGTCATTGGGTACACCTTC.

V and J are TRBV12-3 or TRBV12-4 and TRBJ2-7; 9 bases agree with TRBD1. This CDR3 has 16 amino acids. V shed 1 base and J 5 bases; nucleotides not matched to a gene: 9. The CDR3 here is CASSLGPPGQGHEQYF. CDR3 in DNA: TGTGCCAGCAGTTTAGGGCCTCCCGGACAGGGGCACGAGCAGTACTTC.

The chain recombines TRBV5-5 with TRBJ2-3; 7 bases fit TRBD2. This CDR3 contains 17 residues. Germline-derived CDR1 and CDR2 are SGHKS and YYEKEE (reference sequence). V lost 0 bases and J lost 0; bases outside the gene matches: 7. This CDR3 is CASSLATASGSTDTQYF. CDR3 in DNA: TGTGCCAGCAGCTTGGCTACGGCTAGCGGTAGCACAGATACGCAGTATTTT.

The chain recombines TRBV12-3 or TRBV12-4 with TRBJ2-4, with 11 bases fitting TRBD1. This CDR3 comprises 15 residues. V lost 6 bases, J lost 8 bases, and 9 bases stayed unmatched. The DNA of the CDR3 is TGTGCCAGCAGGCGGGACAGGGGGTTTCAGGACATTCAGTACTTC. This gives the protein CASRRDRGFQDIQYF.

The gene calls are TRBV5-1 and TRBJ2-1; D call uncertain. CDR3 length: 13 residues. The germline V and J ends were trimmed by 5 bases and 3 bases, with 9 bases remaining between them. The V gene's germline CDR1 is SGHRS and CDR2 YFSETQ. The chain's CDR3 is CASRPDGYNEQFF. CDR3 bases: TGCGCCAGCAGACCCGACGGCTACAATGAGCAGTTCTTC.

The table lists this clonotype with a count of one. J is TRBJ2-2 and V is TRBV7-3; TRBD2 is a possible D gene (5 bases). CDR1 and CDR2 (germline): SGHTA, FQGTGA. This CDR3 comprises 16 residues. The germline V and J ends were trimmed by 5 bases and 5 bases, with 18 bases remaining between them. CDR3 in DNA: TGTGCCAGCAGCCGTCAAATGGGTCGGGGAACCGGGGAGCTGTTTTTT. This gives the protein CASSRQMGRGTGELFF. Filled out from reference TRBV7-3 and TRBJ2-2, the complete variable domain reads GAGVSQTPSNKVTEKGKYVELRCDPISGHTALYWYRQSLGQGPEFLIYFQGTGAADDSGLPNDRFFAVRPEGSVSTLKIQRTERGDSAVYLCASSRQMGRGTGELFFGEGSRLTVL.

The CDR3 sequence is CSVDRGTGLKYF. The CDR3 DNA sequence: TGCAGCGTTGATAGGGGGACAGGCCTTAAGTACTTC. The chain recombines TRBV29-1 with TRBJ2-5; 8 bases are shared with TRBD1. The CDR3 covers 12 residues. CDR1 is SQVTM, CDR2 ANQGSEA, per germline. J lost 12 bases, V lost 3 bases, and 9 bases had no gene match.

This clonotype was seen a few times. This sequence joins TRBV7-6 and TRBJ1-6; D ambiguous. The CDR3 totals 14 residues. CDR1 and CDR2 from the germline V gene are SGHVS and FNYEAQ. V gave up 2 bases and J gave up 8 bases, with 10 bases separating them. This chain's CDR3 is CASSLRVEYSPLHF. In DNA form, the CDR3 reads TGTGCCAGCAGCTTACGGGTGGAATATTCACCCCTCCACTTT.

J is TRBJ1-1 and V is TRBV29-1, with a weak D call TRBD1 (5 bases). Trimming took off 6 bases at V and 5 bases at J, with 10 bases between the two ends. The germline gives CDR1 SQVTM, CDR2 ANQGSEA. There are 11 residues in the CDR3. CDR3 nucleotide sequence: TGCAGCGTCAACAGGTTAACTGAAGCTTTCTTT. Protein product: CSVNRLTEAFF.

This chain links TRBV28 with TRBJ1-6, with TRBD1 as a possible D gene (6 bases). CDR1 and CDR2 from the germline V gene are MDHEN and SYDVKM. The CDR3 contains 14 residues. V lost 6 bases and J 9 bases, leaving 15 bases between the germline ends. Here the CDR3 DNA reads TGTGCCAGCAGACAAGACAGGTTTGGTTCACCCCTCCACTTT. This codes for CASRQDRFGSPLHF.

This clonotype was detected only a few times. CDR3 residues: CASSHSPGQGAQNIQYF. The DNA for the CDR3 is TGCGCCAGCAGCCATTCGCCGGGACAGGGGGCTCAAAACATTCAGTACTTC. V usage is TRBV5-1 and J usage is TRBJ2-4; 12 nucleotides align to TRBD1. V shed 4 bases, J shed 5 bases, and the junction held 10 bases outside the gene matches. The CDR3 has 17 residues. The germline V gene encodes CDR1 SGHRS and CDR2 YFSETQ.

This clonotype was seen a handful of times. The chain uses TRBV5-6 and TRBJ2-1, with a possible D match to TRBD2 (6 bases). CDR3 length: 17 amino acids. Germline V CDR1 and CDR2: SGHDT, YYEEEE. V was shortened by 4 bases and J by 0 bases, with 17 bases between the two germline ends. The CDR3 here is CASSLGGDRSSYNEQFF. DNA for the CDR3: TGTGCCAGCAGCCTTGGCGGGGACCGGAGCTCCTACAATGAGCAGTTCTTC.

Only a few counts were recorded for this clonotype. CDR3 nucleotides: TGTGCCAGCAGCTTCCAGGGCGGTAGGACTGAAGCTTTCTTT. This codes for CASSFQGGRTEAFF. This chain connects TRBV7-2 to TRBJ1-1; the D gene is possibly TRBD1 (5 bases). V was cut by 3 bases and J by 5 bases, with 13 bases left in between. This CDR3 comprises 14 residues. Germline V gene lookup returns CDR1 SGHTA and CDR2 FQGNSA.

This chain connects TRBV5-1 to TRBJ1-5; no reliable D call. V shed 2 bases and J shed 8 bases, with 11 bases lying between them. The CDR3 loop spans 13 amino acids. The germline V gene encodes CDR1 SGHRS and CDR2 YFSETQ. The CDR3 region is CASSFDLGKPQHF. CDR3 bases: TGCGCCAGCAGCTTCGACTTAGGAAAGCCCCAGCATTTT.

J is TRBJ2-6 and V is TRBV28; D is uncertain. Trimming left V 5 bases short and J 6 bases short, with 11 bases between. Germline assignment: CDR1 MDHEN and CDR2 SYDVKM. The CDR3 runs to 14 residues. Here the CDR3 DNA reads TGTGCCAGCAGTGCGGCCACCGCGGCCAACGTCCTGACTTTC. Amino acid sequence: CASSAATAANVLTF.

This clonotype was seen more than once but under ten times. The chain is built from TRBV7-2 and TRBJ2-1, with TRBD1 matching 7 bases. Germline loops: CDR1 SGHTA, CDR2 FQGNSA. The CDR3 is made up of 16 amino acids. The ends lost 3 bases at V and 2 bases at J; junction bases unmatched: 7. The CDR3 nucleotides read TGTGCCAGCAGCTTCACCGGGACAGCAACCTACAATGAGCAGTTCTTC. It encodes CASSFTGTATYNEQFF.

CDR3 loop: CATSDSRKGTKNIQYF. CDR3 sequence (DNA): TGTGCCACCAGTGACTCGAGAAAGGGGACCAAAAACATTCAGTACTTC. The chain has TRBV24-1 and TRBJ2-4; D perhaps matches TRBD1 (5 bases). From germline, CDR1 is KGHDR and CDR2 SFDVKD. This CDR3 has 16 amino acids. Trimming cost V 4 bases and J 2 bases, with 14 bases left between them.

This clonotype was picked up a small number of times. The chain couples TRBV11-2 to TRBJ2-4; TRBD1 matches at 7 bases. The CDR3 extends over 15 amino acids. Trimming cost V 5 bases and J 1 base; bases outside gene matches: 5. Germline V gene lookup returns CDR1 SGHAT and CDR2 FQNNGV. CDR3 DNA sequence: TGTGCCAGCAGCCCTATACAGGGGGCCAAAAACATTCAGTACTTC. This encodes CASSPIQGAKNIQYF.

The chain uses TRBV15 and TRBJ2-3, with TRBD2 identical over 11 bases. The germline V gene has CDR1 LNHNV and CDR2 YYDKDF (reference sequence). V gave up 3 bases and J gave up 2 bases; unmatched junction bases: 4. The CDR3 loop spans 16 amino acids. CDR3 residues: CATSRELAGDTDTQYF. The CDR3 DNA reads TGTGCCACCAGCAGGGAACTAGCGGGGGACACAGATACGCAGTATTTT.

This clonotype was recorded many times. CDR3 loop: CASRENSDTQYF. CDR3 nucleotide sequence: TGTGCCAGCAGGGAGAATTCAGATACGCAGTATTTT. The rearrangement joins TRBV28 to TRBJ2-3; D is undetermined. The CDR3 consists of 12 residues. V lost 6 bases and J lost 4, with 8 bases in between. Germline V gene lookup returns CDR1 MDHEN and CDR2 SYDVKM.

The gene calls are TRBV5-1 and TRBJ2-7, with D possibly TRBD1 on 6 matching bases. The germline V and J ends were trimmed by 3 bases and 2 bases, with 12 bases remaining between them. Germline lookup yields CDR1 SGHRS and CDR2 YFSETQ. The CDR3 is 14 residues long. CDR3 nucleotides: TGCGCCAGCAGCTCAGGGGACCTTCCCTACGAGCAGTACTTC. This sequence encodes CASSSGDLPYEQYF.